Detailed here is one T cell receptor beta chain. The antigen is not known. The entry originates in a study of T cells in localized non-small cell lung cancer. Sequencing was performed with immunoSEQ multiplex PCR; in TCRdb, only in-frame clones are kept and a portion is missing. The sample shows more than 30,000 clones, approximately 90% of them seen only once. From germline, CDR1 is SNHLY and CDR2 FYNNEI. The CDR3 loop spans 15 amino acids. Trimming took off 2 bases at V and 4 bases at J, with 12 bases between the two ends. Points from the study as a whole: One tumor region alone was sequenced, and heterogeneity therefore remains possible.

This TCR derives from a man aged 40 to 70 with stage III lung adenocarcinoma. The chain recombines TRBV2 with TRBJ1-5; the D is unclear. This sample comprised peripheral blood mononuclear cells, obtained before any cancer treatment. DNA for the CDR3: TGTGCCAGCAGTGAACAAGCAGGCGGGAATCAGCCCCAGCATTTT. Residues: CASSEQAGGNQPQHF.